One T cell receptor beta chain is described in this entry. Antigen: not known. RNA transcripts provided the template for amplifying TCR beta CDR3 regions. Amplification began with first-round RT-PCR using HTBI primers, then second-round multiplex PCR was performed. TCRdb independently ran MiXCR on the multiplex PCR reads; one entry per CDR3 protein. The sample holds hundreds of thousands of distinct CDR3 sequences, roughly two fifths seen once. This specimen belongs to a study of Graves' ophthalmopathy and Graves' hyperthyroidism. Trimming removed 4 bases from V and 4 bases from J, with 15 bases in between. The germline V gene encodes CDR1 SGHNT and CDR2 YYREEE (reference sequence). The CDR3 consists of 15 residues. In this cohort, patients with other autoimmune diseases, uncontrolled infections, pregnancy or lactation were excluded. A diagnosis was made from clinical symptoms together with serum thyroxine, TRAb, thyroid ultrasound and orbital computed tomography. The PBMCs originated from roughly 10 ml of fresh peripheral blood.

Notes on the study in general: Using 13 signatures, a model distinguished ophthalmopathy from stable hyperthyroidism, reaching 85% to 90% sensitivity and around 81% specificity.

The genes are TRBV5-4 and TRBJ1-3, with no clear D. This TCR was sampled from an adult man with Graves' ophthalmopathy. The specimen was peripheral blood. The CDR3 DNA reads as TGTGCCAGCAGCCAAGATTGGGGAGAAGGAAACACCATATATTTT. This translates into CASSQDWGEGNTIYF.